This TCR beta chain was profiled in a study of graft-versus-host responses after intestinal transplantation. Libraries were prepared by immunoSEQ multiplex PCR; TCRdb keeps only in-frame clonotypes and omits some of them. The repertoire has 80,000 to 100,000 clones, about 94% of them found once; the top ten carry over 0.15%. The CDR3 totals 13 residues. Trimming removed 6 bases at V and 6 bases at J, with 12 bases between. Germline CDR1 reads LGHNA; CDR2 reads YNFKEQ. As to this clone: Its target is unknown.

Study results and caveats: Allograft clonal ratios (graft-versus-host to host-versus-graft) were high in patients who had graft-donor T cell macrochimerism.

The V gene is TRBV4-2, the J gene TRBJ2-1; weak D call: TRBD2 (5 bases). Sequences were derived from unstimulated CD4+ T cells sorted from spleen or lymph node cells, sampled before intestinal transplant. This TCR was sampled from a human donor who received an intestinal transplant. In DNA form, the CDR3 reads TGTGCCAGCAGTAATGGACTGGCCAATGAGCAGTTCTTC. Translated: CASSNGLANEQFF.